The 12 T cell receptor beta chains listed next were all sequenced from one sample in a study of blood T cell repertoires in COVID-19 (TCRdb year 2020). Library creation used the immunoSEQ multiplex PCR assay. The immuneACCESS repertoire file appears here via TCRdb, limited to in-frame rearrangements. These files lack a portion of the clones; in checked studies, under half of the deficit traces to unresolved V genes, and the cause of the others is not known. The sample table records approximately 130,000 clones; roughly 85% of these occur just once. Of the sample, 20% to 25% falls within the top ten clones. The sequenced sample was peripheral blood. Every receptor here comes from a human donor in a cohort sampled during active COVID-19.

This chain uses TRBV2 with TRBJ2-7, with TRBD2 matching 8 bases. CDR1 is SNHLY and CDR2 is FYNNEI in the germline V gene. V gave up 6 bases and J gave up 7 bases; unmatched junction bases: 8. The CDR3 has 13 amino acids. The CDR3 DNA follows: TGTGCCAGCAGACTAGCGGCTTTGAGGGAGCAGTACTTC. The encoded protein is CASRLAALREQYF.

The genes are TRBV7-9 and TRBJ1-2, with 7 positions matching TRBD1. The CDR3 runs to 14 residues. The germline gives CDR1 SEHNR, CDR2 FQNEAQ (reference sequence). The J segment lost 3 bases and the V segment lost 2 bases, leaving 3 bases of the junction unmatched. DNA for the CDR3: TGTGCCAGCAGCTTAAACAGGGGAGACTATGGCTACACCTTC. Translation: CASSLNRGDYGYTF.

The CDR3 nucleotides read TGTGCCAGCAGTATACTAGTCACTGAGCAGTTCTTC. Amino acids: CASSILVTEQFF. The chain links TRBV28 to TRBJ2-1, with D perhaps TRBD2 (5 bases). The CDR3 length is 12 residues. The germline V and J ends were trimmed by 5 bases and 9 bases, with 11 bases remaining between them. Germline CDR1 and CDR2: MDHEN and SYDVKM.

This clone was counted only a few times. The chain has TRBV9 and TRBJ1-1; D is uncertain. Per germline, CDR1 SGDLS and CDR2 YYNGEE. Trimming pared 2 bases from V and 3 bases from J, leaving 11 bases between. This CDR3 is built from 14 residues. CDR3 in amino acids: CASSVEEGDTEAFF. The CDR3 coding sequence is TGTGCCAGCAGCGTTGAGGAGGGTGACACTGAAGCTTTCTTT.

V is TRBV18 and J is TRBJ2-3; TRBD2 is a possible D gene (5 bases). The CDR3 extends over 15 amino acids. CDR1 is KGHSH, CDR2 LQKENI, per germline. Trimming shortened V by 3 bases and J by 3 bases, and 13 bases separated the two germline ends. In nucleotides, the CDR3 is TGTGCCAGCTCACCGGGGAGTGCGTCGACAGATACGCAGTATTTT. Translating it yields CASSPGSASTDTQYF.

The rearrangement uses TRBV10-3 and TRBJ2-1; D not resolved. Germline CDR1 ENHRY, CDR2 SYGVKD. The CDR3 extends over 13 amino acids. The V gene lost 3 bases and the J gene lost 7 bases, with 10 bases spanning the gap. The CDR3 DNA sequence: TGTGCCATCAGTGAACTCTCCCGGAATGAGCAGTTCTTC. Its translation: CAISELSRNEQFF.

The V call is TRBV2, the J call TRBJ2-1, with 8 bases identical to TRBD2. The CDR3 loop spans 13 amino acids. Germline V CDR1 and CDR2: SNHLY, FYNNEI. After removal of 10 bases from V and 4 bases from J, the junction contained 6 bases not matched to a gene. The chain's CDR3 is CATLAGRYNEQFF. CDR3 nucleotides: TGTGCCACCCTAGCGGGTCGGTACAATGAGCAGTTCTTC.

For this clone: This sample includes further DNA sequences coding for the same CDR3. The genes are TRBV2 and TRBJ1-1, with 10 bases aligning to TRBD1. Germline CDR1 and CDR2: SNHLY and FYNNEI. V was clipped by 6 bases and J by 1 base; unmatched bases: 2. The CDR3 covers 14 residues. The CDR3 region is CASSRQGANTEAFF. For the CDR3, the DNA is TGTGCCAGCAGCAGACAGGGGGCGAACACTGAAGCTTTCTTT.

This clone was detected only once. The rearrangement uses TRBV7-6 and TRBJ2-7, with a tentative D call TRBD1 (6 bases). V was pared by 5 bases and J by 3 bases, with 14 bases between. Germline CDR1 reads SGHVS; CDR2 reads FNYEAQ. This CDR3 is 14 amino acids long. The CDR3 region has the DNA TGTGCCAGCAGCCCCAGACAGGACCACTACGAGCAGTACTTC. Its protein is CASSPRQDHYEQYF. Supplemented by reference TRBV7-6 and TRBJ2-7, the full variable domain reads GAGVSQSPRYKVTKRGQDVALRCDPISGHVSLYWYRQALGQGPEFLTYFNYEAQQDKSGLPNDRFSAERPEGSISTLTIQRTEQRDSAMYRCASSPRQDHYEQYFGPGTRLTVT.

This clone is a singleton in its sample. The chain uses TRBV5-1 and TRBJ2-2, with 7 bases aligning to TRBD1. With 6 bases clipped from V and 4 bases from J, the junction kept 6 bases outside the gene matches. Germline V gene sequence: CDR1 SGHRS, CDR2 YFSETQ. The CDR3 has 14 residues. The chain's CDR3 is CASTLTGVTGELFF. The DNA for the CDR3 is TGCGCCAGCACCCTCACAGGGGTCACCGGGGAGCTGTTTTTT. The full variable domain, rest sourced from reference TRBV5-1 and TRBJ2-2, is KAGVTQTPRYLIKTRGQQVTLSCSPISGHRSVSWYQQTPGQGLQFLFEYFSETQRNKGNFPGRFSGRQFSNSRSEMNVSTLELGDSALYLCASTLTGVTGELFFGEGSRLTVL.

CDR3 sequence (DNA): TGTGCCAGTACAGAGGGGGCAGGTCAGCCCCAGCATTTT. Translated, it gives CASTEGAGQPQHF. The chain uses TRBV19 and TRBJ1-5; the match to TRBD1 covers 7 bases. Germline trimming cut 7 bases from V and 6 bases from J; bases unmatched to any gene: 6. Germline CDR1 is LNHDA and CDR2 is SQIVND (reference sequence). The CDR3 extends over 13 amino acids.

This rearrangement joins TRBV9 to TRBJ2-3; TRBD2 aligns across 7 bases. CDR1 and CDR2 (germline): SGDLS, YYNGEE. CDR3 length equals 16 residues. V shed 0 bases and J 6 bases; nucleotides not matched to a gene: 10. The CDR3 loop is CASSVVGGSRSDTQYF. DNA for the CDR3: TGTGCCAGCAGCGTAGTGGGCGGGAGTAGGTCGGATACGCAGTATTTT.